The text below deals with one TCR beta chain. This clonotype was counted ten times or more. Its target antigen remains unknown. Base qualities are missing; no much larger clone stands one base away. The CDR3 sequence holds 18 residues, the cysteine and phenylalanine included. Just CDR3 DNA is preserved here, 54 bases in frame from base 1. At the junction V is shortened by 11 bases and J by 3 bases; bases outside the gene matches: 21. These data belong to a study of T cells in Graves' hyperthyroidism and ophthalmopathy (dated by TCRdb to the late 2010s). Some background on the complete study: Peripheral blood was collected at initial diagnosis, before any treatment. To identify distinguishing TCR V-J signatures, a discovery cohort of around 100 patients was used, comprising 43 with Graves' ophthalmopathy and roughly 60 with stable Graves' hyperthyroidism. Whether ophthalmopathy could be predicted prospectively was tested in an independent validation cohort made up of 18 to 20 hyperthyroidism patients plus 17 patients who later progressed to ophthalmopathy. The approximately 90 discovery patients were divided at random into training and test sets in a 7:3 ratio. In more than 5 Graves' hyperthyroidism patients, the study also compared T-cell repertoires from thyroid tissue with T-cell repertoires from blood. After blood sampling, hyperthyroidism patients were treated with methimazole at a starting dose of 30 mg daily, and ophthalmopathy patients were treated with high-dose intravenous methylprednisolone. TCR Vbeta CDR3 sequencing of 120 to 150 peripheral blood samples (more than 40 ophthalmopathy, around 80 hyperthyroidism and 17 progressor patients) is reported in the paper.

TCR beta CDR3 regions were amplified from RNA transcripts. The first round of RT-PCR for the TCR CDR3 was performed with the HTBI primer set and the Qiagen OneStep RT-PCR kit. Libraries were constructed in a second round of multiplex PCR, after which size selection and purification were performed. Sequencing of the libraries was done on an Illumina HiSeq2000 using paired-end 100 bp reads. In the paper's pipeline: SOAPnuke was used to process the raw data, throwing out any read that contained adapters or uncalled bases, had a mean Phred below 15, or lacked an exact constant-primer or identifier match. High-quality paired reads were merged with COPE v1.2.5, and unique nucleotide sequences were defined as clonotypes. MiTCR v1.1 was used to align clonotypes to the IMGT TRBV, TRBD and TRBJ reference segments. Only V-J combinations with frequency above 0.0001, covering about 99% of repertoires, were analysed. A TCS score was defined as the ratio of F50 (clonal expansion) to E x V (chaos), with BLOSUM62-based TCRdist applied between CDR3 peptides within each V-J. Welch's t-statistics and random forest reduced roughly 500 V-J features to 13, which were used in a naive Bayes classifier (R e1071). The public reads were reprocessed in TCRdb via fastp at Q25 and MiXCR, keeping in-frame beta chains. Every CDR3 protein is listed once, alongside the most common genes and DNA of its rows. TCRdb's processing, not the authors', yielded these V and J calls. This sample gives under 300,000 distinct CDR3 sequences in total; roughly an eighth of them show up just once. Together, the top ten hold 7.9% of the sample.

Graves' hyperthyroidism was defined as stable when no progression to ophthalmopathy occurred over 18 months of follow-up. Hyperthyroidism patients were newly diagnosed, with disease duration under 2 months, and aged 18 to 65 years. The study excluded patients with uncontrolled infections, other autoimmune diseases, pregnancy or lactation. Clinical symptoms, serum thyroxine and TRAb, thyroid ultrasound, and orbital computed tomography formed the basis for the diagnoses. PBMCs were isolated from about 9.2 ml of fresh peripheral blood by Ficoll-Paque density gradient centrifugation. Total RNA was extracted with Trizol reagent, and quality was checked on an Agilent 2100 Bioanalyzer. Here is what the overall study found, with its caveats: In cross-validation, a model built on a 13 V-J signature told ophthalmopathy apart from stable hyperthyroidism with approximately 90% sensitivity and approximately 84% specificity, and in testing the same model reached 80%/75%. In validation, the model predicted progression to ophthalmopathy with just under 71% sensitivity and less than 80% specificity, a median of 6.5 months before onset. Sample size was not statistically predetermined, and blinding of investigators to group allocation was not performed. Most expanded thyroid clonotypes (frequency above 0.001) were also found in blood, which suggests that blood repertoires may mirror thyroid immune responses.

This TCR was sampled from a woman in her forties with Graves' hyperthyroidism. The chain is encoded by TRBV12-3 or TRBV12-4 joined to TRBJ2-1; 8 of the junction bases match TRBD2. Source material: blood. The CDR3 has the sequence CADESGRPHGWFYNEQFF. The nucleotide sequence reads TGTGCCGACGAGAGCGGGAGACCCCATGGTTGGTTCTACAATGAGCAGTTCTTC.